The 4 T cell receptor beta chains below all came from one sample that was sequenced in a study of cytomegalovirus exposure and HLA in healthy donors. PCR involved 60 Vbeta and 13 Jbeta primers. Sequenced by immunoSEQ multiplex PCR; TCRdb stores in-frame clones only, minus some. Here the sample spans about 150,000 clones, over 60% being singletons. Sequenced: PBMCs. Source of these receptors: a woman aged 35 to 49 in good health and CMV-seronegative.

This chain connects TRBV5-1 to TRBJ2-7; 8 bases match TRBD1. Germline V lookup: CDR1 SGHRS, CDR2 YFSETQ. The CDR3 consists of 14 residues. The V and J ends lost 4 bases and 5 bases, in that order; junction bases with no gene match: 8. Here the CDR3 reads CASSHGTGLDEQYF. The CDR3 DNA is TGCGCCAGCAGCCACGGGACAGGTCTTGACGAGCAGTACTTC.

The chain combines TRBV7-2 with TRBJ2-7, with a tentative D call TRBD1 (5 bases). Germline CDR1 reads SGHTA; CDR2 reads FQGNSA. The V and J ends lost 4 bases and 2 bases respectively, with 18 bases between them. This CDR3 spans 16 amino acids. This chain's CDR3 is CASSSTRTPLPYEQYF. The CDR3 nucleotides read TGTGCCAGCAGCTCGACCCGGACACCTTTGCCCTACGAGCAGTACTTC.

This chain links TRBV5-4 with TRBJ2-7, with 9 bases fitting TRBD1. This CDR3 region has 15 residues. Germline CDR1 reads SGHNT; CDR2 reads YYREEE (reference sequence). Trimming took 4 bases from V and 3 from J; bases not matched to a gene: 8. The CDR3 is CASSPRDRDFYEQYF. DNA for the CDR3: TGTGCCAGCAGCCCGCGGGACAGGGATTTCTACGAGCAGTACTTC. Combining the CDR3 with reference TRBV5-4 and TRBJ2-7 gives the whole variable domain ETGVTQSPTHLIKTRGQQVTLRCSSQSGHNTVSWYQQALGQGPQFIFQYYREEENGRGNFPPRFSGLQFPNYSSELNVNALELDDSALYLCASSPRDRDFYEQYFGPGTRLTVT.

This clone was counted between two and nine times. The chain combines TRBV2 with TRBJ2-7, with 8 bases that match TRBD2. This CDR3 is 13 amino acids long. Trimming at V came to 5 bases and at J to 5 bases, leaving 5 bases not matched to a gene. Germline V gene lookup returns CDR1 SNHLY and CDR2 FYNNEI. The CDR3 DNA is TGTGCCAGCAGTAAGCGGGGGTTCAACGAGCAGTACTTC. The encoded protein is CASSKRGFNEQYF.